The text below deals with one T cell receptor beta chain. The sample is drawn from a study of T cell changes during pregnancy in multiple sclerosis. Germline V gene sequence: CDR1 LNHDA, CDR2 SQIVND (reference sequence). The CDR3 covers 14 residues. Trimming shortened V by 5 bases and J by 11 bases, and 19 bases separated the two germline ends. Repertoires were generated with immunoSEQ multiplex PCR, while TCRdb's copy carries only in-frame clones and drops some. The sample has some 54,000 clones, roughly 93% seen once. This TCR came from a female donor with multiple sclerosis, enrolled in a pregnancy study. This chain links TRBV19 with TRBJ1-5; the D gene is possibly TRBD1 (6 bases). Sequenced here: peripheral blood, sampled after pregnancy. Here the CDR3 reads CASSLTGSEQSQHF. The CDR3 coding sequence is TGTGCCAGTAGTCTCACAGGGTCCGAACAGTCCCAGCATTTT.